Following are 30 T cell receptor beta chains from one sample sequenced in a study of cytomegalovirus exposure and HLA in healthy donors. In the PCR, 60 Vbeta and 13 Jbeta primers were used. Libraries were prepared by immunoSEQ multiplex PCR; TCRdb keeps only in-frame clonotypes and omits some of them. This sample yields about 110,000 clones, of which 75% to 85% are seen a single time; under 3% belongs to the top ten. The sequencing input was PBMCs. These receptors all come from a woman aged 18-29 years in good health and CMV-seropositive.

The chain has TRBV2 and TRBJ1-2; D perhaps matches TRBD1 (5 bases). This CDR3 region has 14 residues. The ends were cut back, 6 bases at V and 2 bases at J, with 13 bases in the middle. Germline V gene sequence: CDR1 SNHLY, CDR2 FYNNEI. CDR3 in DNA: TGTGCCAGCAGCCTGGGGGGTCTCAACTATGGCTACACCTTC. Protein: CASSLGGLNYGYTF.

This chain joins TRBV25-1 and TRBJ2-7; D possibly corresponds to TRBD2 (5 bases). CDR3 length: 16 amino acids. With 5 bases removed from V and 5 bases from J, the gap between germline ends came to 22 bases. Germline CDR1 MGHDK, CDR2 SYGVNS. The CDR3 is CASSLTPGTQFDEQYF. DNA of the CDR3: TGTGCCAGCAGTCTGACGCCGGGAACCCAGTTCGACGAGCAGTACTTC.

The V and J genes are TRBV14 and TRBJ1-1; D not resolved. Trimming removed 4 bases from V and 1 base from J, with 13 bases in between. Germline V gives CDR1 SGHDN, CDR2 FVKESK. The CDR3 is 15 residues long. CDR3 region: CASSRTTGANTEAFF. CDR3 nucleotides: TGTGCCAGCAGCCGAACTACCGGAGCGAACACTGAAGCTTTCTTT.

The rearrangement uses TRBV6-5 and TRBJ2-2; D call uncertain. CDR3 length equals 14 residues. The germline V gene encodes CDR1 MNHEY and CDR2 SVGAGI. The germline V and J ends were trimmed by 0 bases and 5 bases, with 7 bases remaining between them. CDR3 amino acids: CASSYSPTTGELFF. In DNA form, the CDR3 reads TGTGCCAGCAGTTACTCCCCGACTACCGGGGAGCTGTTTTTT.

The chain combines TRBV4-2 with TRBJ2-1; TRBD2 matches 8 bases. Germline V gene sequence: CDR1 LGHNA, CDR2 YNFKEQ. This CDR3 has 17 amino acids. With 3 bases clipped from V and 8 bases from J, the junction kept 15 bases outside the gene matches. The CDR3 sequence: CASSHRGGLGTAYEQFF. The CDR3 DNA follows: TGTGCCAGCAGCCACCGGGGGGGACTAGGAACTGCCTATGAGCAGTTCTTC.

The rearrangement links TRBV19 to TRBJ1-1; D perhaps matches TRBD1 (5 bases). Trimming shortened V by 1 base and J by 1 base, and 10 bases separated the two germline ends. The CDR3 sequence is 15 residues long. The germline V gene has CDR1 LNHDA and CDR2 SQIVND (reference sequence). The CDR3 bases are TGTGCCAGTAGTATAGGTCAGGGAAAGAACACTGAAGCTTTCTTT. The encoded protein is CASSIGQGKNTEAFF.

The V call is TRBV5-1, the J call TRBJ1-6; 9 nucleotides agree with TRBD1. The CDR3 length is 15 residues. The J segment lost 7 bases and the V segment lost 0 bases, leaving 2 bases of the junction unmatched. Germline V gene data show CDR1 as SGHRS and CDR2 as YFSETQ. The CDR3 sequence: CASSLGGQGNSPLHF. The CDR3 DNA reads TGCGCCAGCAGCTTGGGAGGACAGGGGAATTCACCCCTCCACTTT.

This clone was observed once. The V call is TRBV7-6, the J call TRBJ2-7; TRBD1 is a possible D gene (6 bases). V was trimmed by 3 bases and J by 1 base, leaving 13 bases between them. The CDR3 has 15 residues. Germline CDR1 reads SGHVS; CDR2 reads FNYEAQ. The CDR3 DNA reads TGTGCCAGCAGCTTGTTGGCAGGGGAGTCCTACGAGCAGTACTTC. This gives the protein CASSLLAGESYEQYF.

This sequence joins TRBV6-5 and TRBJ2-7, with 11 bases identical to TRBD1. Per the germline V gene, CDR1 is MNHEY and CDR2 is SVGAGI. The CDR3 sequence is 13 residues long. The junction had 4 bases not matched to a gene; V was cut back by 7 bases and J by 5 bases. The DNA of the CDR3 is TGTGCCAGCAAAGGACAGGGGGCCCACGAGCAGTACTTC. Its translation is CASKGQGAHEQYF.

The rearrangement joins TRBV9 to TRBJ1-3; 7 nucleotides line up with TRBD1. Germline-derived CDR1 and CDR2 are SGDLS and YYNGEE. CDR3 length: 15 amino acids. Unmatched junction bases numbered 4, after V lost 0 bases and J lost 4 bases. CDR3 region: CASSVGGQSGNTIYF. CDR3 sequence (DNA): TGTGCCAGCAGCGTAGGGGGACAGTCGGGAAACACCATATATTTT.

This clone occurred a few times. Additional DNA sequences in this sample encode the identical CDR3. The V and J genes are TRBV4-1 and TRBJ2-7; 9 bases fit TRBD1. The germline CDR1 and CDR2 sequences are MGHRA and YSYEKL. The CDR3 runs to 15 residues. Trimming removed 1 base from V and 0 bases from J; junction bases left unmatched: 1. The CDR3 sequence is CASSQGGQGSYEQYF. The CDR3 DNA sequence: TGCGCCAGCAGCCAAGGGGGACAGGGCTCCTACGAGCAGTACTTC.

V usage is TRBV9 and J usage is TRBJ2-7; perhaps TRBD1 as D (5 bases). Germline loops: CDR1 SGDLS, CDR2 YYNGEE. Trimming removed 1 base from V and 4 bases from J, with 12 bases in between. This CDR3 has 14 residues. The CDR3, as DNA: TGTGCCAGCAGCGTACCCGACAGTTCTTACGAGCAGTACTTC. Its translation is CASSVPDSSYEQYF.

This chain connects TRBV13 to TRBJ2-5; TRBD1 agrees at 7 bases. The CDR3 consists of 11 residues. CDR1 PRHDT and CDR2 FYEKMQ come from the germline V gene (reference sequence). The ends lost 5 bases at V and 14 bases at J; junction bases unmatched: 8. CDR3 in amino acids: CASSPGTAKYF. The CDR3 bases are TGTGCCAGCAGCCCCGGGACAGCAAAATACTTC.

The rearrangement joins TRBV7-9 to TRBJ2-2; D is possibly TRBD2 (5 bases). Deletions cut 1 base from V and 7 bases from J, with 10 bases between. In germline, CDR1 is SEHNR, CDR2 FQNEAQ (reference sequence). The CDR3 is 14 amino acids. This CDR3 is CASSLERVDGELFF. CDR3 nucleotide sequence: TGTGCCAGCAGCTTAGAGAGGGTGGACGGGGAGCTGTTTTTT.

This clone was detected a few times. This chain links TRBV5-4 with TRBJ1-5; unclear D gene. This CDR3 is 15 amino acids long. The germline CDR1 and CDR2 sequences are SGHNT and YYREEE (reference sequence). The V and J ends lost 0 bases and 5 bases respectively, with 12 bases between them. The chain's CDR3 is CASSLGGRPDQPQHF. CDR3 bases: TGTGCCAGCAGCTTGGGAGGTAGGCCGGATCAGCCCCAGCATTTT.

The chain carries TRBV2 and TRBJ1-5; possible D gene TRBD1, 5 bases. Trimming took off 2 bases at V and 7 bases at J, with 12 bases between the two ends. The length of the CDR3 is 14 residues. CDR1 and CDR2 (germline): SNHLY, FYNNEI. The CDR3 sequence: CASSEMAGEQPQHF. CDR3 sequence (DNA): TGTGCCAGCAGTGAAATGGCGGGGGAACAGCCCCAGCATTTT.

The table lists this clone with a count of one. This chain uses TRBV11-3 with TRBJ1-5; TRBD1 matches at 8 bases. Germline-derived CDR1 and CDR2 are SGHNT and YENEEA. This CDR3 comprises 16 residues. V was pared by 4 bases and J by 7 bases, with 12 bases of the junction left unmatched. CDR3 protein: CASSSPRIRGLQPQHF. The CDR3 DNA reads TGTGCCAGCAGCTCCCCTCGAATCAGGGGGCTACAGCCCCAGCATTTT.

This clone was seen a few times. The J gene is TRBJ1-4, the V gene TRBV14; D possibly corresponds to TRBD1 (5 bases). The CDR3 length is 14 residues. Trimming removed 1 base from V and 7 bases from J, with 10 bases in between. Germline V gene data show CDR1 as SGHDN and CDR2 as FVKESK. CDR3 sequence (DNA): TGTGCCAGCAGCCAAGCAGGGAACGGTGAAAAACTGTTTTTT. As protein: CASSQAGNGEKLFF.

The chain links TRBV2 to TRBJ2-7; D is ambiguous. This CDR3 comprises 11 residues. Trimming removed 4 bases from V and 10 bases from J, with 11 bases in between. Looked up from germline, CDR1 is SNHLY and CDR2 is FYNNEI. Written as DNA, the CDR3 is TGTGCCAGCAGTGCCGGGTTGGAACAGTACTTC. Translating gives CASSAGLEQYF.

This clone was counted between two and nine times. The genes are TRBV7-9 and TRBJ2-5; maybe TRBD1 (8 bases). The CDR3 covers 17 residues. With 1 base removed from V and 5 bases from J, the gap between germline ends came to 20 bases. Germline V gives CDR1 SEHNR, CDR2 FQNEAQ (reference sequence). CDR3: CASSLGTGGVGWETQYF. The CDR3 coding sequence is TGTGCCAGCAGCTTAGGAACAGGGGGGGTCGGTTGGGAGACCCAGTACTTC.

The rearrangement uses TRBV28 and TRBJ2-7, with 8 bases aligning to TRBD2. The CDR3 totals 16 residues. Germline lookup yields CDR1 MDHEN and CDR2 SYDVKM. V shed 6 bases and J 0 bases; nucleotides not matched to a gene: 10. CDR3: CASSPGGDGSSYEQYF. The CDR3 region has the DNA TGTGCCAGCAGCCCGGGGGGGGACGGCAGCTCCTACGAGCAGTACTTC.

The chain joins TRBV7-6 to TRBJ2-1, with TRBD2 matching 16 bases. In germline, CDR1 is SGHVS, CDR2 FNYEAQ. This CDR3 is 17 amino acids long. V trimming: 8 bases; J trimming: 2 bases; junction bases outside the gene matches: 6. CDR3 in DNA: TGTGCCAGCGTGGGACTAGCGGGAGGGCCGGCCTACAATGAGCAGTTCTTC. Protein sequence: CASVGLAGGPAYNEQFF.

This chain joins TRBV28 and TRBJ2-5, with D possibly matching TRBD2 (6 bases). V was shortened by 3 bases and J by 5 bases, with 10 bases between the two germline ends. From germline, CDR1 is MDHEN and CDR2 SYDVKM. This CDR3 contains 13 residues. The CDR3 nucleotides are TGTGCCAGCAGTTTGGGGGGTGGTGAGACCCAGTACTTC. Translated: CASSLGGGETQYF.

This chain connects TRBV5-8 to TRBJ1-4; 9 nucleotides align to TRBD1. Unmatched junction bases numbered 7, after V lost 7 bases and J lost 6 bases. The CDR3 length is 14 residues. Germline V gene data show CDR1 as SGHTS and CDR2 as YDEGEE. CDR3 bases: TGTGCCAGCGGGGCCGACAGGGGGGATGAAAAACTGTTTTTT. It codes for CASGADRGDEKLFF. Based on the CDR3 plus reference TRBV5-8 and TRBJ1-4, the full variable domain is EAGVTQSPTHLIKTRGQQATLRCSPISGHTSVYWYQQALGLGLQFLLWYDEGEERNRGNFPPRFSGRQFPNYSSELNVNALELEDSALYLCASGADRGDEKLFFGSGTQLSVL.

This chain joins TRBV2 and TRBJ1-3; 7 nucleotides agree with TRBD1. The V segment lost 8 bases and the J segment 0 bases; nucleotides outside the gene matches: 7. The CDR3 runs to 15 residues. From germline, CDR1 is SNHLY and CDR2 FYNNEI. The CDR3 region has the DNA TGTGCCAGCCCTAAGGACAGGAACTCTGGAAACACCATATATTTT. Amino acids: CASPKDRNSGNTIYF.

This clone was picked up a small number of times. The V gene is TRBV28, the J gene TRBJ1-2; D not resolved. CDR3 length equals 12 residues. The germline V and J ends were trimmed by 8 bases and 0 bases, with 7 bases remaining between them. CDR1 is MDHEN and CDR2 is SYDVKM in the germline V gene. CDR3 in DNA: TGTGCCAGCGGCGGGACTAACTATGGCTACACCTTC. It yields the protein CASGGTNYGYTF.

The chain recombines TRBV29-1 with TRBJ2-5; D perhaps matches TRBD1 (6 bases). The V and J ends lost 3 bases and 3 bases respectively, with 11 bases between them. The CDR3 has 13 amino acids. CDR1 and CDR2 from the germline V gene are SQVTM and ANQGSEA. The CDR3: CSVEIRGKETQYF. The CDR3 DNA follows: TGCAGCGTTGAGATCAGGGGCAAAGAGACCCAGTACTTC.

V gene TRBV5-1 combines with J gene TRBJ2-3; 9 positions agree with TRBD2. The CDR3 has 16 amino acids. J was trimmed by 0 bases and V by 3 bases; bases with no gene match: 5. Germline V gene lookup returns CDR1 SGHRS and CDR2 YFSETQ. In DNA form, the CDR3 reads TGCGCCAGCAGCTCTCGGCTAGCGGGAAGCACAGATACGCAGTATTTT. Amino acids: CASSSRLAGSTDTQYF.

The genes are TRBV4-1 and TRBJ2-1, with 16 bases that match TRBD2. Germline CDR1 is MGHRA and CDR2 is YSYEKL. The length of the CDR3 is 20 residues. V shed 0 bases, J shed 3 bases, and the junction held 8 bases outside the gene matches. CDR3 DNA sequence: TGCGCCAGCAGCCAAGAACCGGGACTAGCGGGAGGGCCTCACTACAATGAGCAGTTCTTC. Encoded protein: CASSQEPGLAGGPHYNEQFF.

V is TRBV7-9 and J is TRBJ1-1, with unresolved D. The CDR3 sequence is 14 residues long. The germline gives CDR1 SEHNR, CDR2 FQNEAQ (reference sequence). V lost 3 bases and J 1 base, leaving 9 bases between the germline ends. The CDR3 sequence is CASSFIEGNTEAFF. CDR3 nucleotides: TGTGCCAGCAGCTTCATAGAGGGGAACACTGAAGCTTTCTTT.